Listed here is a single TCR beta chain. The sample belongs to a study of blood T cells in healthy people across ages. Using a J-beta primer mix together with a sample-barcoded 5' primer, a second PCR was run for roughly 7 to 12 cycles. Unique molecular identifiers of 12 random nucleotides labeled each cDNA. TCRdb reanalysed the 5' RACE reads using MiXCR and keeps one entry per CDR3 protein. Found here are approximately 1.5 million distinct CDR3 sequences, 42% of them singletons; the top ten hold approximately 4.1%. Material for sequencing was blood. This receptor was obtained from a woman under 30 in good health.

The CDR3 nucleotides are TGTGCCAGCAGTCCGACTAGCGTGGTGGCCAATGAGCAGTTCTTC. This sequence encodes CASSPTSVVANEQFF. The chain combines TRBV6-2 or TRBV6-3 with TRBJ2-1; TRBD2 matches at 8 bases. CDR1 MNHEY and CDR2 SVGEGT come from the germline V gene. Germline trimming cut 5 bases from V and 6 bases from J; bases unmatched to any gene: 9. There are 15 residues in the CDR3.